This T cell receptor beta chain was found in a study of T-cell reconstitution after alpha-beta-depleted transplantation in children (dated by TCRdb to 2016 to 2018). Notes on the research overall: Using TCR repertoire profiling, the study quantitatively followed how T-cell immune reconstitution unfolded in children after TCRalphabeta/CD19-depleted allogeneic hematopoietic cell transplantation.

In light of the paper, this sample's treatment or condition label describes: allogeneic hematopoietic cell transplantation with graft depleted of TCRalphabeta T cells and CD19 B cells. Transplant recipients were children who received TCRalphabeta/CD19-depleted allogeneic hematopoietic cell grafts. Many counts were recorded for this clonotype. The antigen it recognizes is unknown. The sample holds no much larger clone one base away, and base qualities are not on file. The protocol used for the library was PCR. Sequencing was carried out with an Illumina HiSeq 2500. Molecular barcoding was employed in the preparation of TCR libraries, with unique molecular identifiers being used to normalize TCRbeta repertoire quantification. In TCRdb, the public reads were trimmed at Q25 with fastp and aligned with MiXCR, with productive beta chains retained. A single entry per CDR3 protein holds the most common genes and DNA from its merged rows. For this sample the table gives approximately 650,000 distinct CDR3 sequences, of which under 15% were detected only once. Clones ranked in the top ten supply 0.79% of the sample.

General findings and caveats noted by the study authors: Apparently early alphabetaT-cell count recovery about two months after transplant reportedly relied on only several hundred rapidly expanded clones derived from non-depleted graft cells. Over subsequent months, a decline in hyperexpanded clone frequencies was noted, and after one year, T-cell counts and TCRbeta diversity were mostly ascribed to newly produced T cells. In some patients, the high TCRbeta diversity seen at day 60 was put down to recipient T cells and intrathymic progenitors that had survived conditioning.

V and J lose 4 bases and 0 bases, and a span of 10 bases separates them. The germline V gene (reference sequence) supplies CDR1 SGHKS and CDR2 YYEKEE. From the cysteine through the phenylalanine, the CDR3 covers 14 amino acids. Only the CDR3 portion is preserved as DNA: 42 bases, with reading frame beginning at the first base. The starting material was PBMCs, obtained before TCRalphabeta/CD19-depleted stem cell transplant. The origin of this receptor is a girl between 2 and 10 years old with congenital amegakaryocytic thrombocytopenia, due to receive a stem cell transplant. The V and J segments used are TRBV5-5 and TRBJ2-5; the D gene is tentatively TRBD1 or TRBD2, each matching 5 bases. The CDR3 protein sequence reads: CASSLGVYQETQYF. The DNA sequence is given as TGTGCCAGCAGCCTGGGGGTGTACCAAGAGACCCAGTACTTC.